This entry lists 30 T cell receptor beta chains sequenced from one sample in a study of blood T cell repertoires in COVID-19 (dated by TCRdb to the early 2020s). Receptor libraries were prepared by the immunoSEQ multiplex PCR assay. The immuneACCESS repertoire file appears here via TCRdb, limited to in-frame rearrangements. These files lack a portion of the clones; in checked studies, under half of the deficit traces to unresolved V genes, and the cause of the others is not known. The sample has 310,000 or so clones on record, around 88% of them singletons. Roughly 6.3% of the sample lies in the top ten. The sample was PBMCs or T cells enriched from blood (not recorded which). The source of these receptors is a middle-aged woman who had recovered from COVID-19.

The rearrangement links TRBV20-1 to TRBJ1-1; tentative D call: TRBD1 (5 bases). The CDR3 totals 11 residues. Germline V gene lookup returns CDR1 DFQATT and CDR2 SNEGSKA (reference sequence). Between the trimmed V and J ends, which lost 6 bases and 7 bases, there was a span of 12 bases. The CDR3 nucleotides are TGCAGTGCCACCCGGGGGATTGAAGCTTTCTTT. This codes for CSATRGIEAFF.

The genes are TRBV5-3 and TRBJ1-1; D call uncertain. TRBV5-3 is an ORF; its function is uncertain. The V end lost 0 bases, the J end lost 3 bases, and 12 bases lay between the germline ends. The CDR3 is 15 residues long. In nucleotides, the CDR3 is TGTGCCAGAAGCTTGGTTGGCGGTGCCCACACTGAAGCTTTCTTT. It codes for CARSLVGGAHTEAFF.

The rearrangement links TRBV2 to TRBJ1-4; D is possibly TRBD1 (6 bases). With 5 bases removed from V and 8 bases from J, the gap between germline ends came to 15 bases. The V gene's germline CDR1 is SNHLY and CDR2 FYNNEI. The CDR3 sequence is 14 residues long. CDR3 loop: CASSRDTKGEKLFF. The CDR3 DNA reads TGTGCCAGCAGTAGGGACACGAAGGGAGAAAAACTGTTTTTT.

The chain has TRBV4-1 and TRBJ2-1; D is perhaps TRBD2 (6 bases). V gave up 3 bases and J gave up 10 bases, with 13 bases separating them. The CDR3 spans 13 residues. Per germline, CDR1 MGHRA and CDR2 YSYEKL. The CDR3, as DNA: TGCGCCAGCAGCCAGGACCGAGGGAGGGAGCAGTTCTTC. Its protein product is CASSQDRGREQFF.

The chain recombines TRBV18 with TRBJ2-7, with TRBD1 matching over 7 bases. Germline CDR1 is KGHSH and CDR2 is LQKENI. The CDR3 is made up of 12 amino acids. The J segment lost 7 bases and the V segment lost 3 bases, leaving 3 bases of the junction unmatched. CDR3 protein: CASSPGQPEQYF. The CDR3 nucleotides are TGTGCCAGCTCACCGGGACAGCCAGAGCAGTACTTC.

The genes are TRBV15 and TRBJ2-4, with D possibly matching TRBD1 (6 bases). This CDR3 contains 14 residues. CDR1 LNHNV and CDR2 YYDKDF come from the germline V gene (reference sequence). Trimming left V 2 bases short and J 7 bases short, with 12 bases between. The CDR3 loop reads CATSRSDSSNIQYF. In DNA, the CDR3 is TGTGCCACCAGCAGATCGGACAGTAGCAACATTCAGTACTTC. Using reference TRBV15 and TRBJ2-4 for the parts outside the CDR3, the full variable domain is DAMVIQNPRYQVTQFGKPVTLSCSQTLNHNVMYWYQQKSSQAPKLLFHYYDKDFNNEADTPDNFQSRRPNTSFCFLDIRSPGLGDTAMYLCATSRSDSSNIQYFGAGTRLSVL.

This chain uses TRBV6-2 or TRBV6-3 with TRBJ2-7, with 10 bases lining up with TRBD1. This CDR3 region has 20 residues. The trim removed 5 bases at V and 5 bases at J, leaving 24 bases unmatched. Germline-derived CDR1 and CDR2 are MNHEY and SVGEGT. This chain's CDR3 is CASSPGTGDWVRTLGDEQYF. CDR3 in DNA: TGTGCCAGCAGTCCCGGGACAGGGGACTGGGTGCGGACCCTCGGGGACGAGCAGTACTTC.

The CDR3 nucleotides are TGTGCCAGCAGTTCCCCGACTAGCGGGACTTGGGCAGATACGCAGTATTTT. As protein: CASSSPTSGTWADTQYF. The chain joins TRBV6-2 or TRBV6-3 to TRBJ2-3; 11 positions match TRBD2. Germline trimming cut 4 bases from V and 4 bases from J; bases unmatched to any gene: 10. The germline gives CDR1 MNHEY, CDR2 SVGEGT. The CDR3 has 17 residues.

The rearrangement joins TRBV24-1 to TRBJ1-5, with D perhaps TRBD1 (6 bases). V was shortened by 3 bases and J by 4 bases, with 15 bases between the two germline ends. The CDR3 sequence is 16 residues long. CDR1 is KGHDR, CDR2 SFDVKD, per germline. Here the CDR3 reads CATSDATGSSNQPQHF. The CDR3, as DNA: TGTGCCACCAGTGATGCCACAGGGTCTTCGAATCAGCCCCAGCATTTT.

This clone was recorded once. V usage is TRBV7-3 and J usage is TRBJ2-7; possibly TRBD1 for D (6 bases). Germline assignment: CDR1 SGHTA and CDR2 FQGTGA. V was clipped by 4 bases and J by 3 bases, with 16 bases between them. The CDR3 length is 15 residues. CDR3 sequence: CASSYPGDPNYEQYF. In DNA, the CDR3 is TGTGCCAGCAGCTACCCAGGGGACCCTAACTACGAGCAGTACTTC. The full variable domain, completed using reference TRBV7-3 and TRBJ2-7, is GAGVSQTPSNKVTEKGKYVELRCDPISGHTALYWYRQSLGQGPEFLIYFQGTGAADDSGLPNDRFFAVRPEGSVSTLKIQRTERGDSAVYLCASSYPGDPNYEQYFGPGTRLTVT.

The chain combines TRBV6-5 with TRBJ1-6; D gene ambiguous. Trimming stripped 0 bases from V and 10 bases from J, with 13 bases between. This CDR3 is 15 amino acids long. CDR1 is MNHEY, CDR2 SVGAGI, per germline. CDR3 loop: CASSYSNRNGSPLHF. The CDR3 DNA reads TGTGCCAGCAGTTACTCGAACCGCAACGGGTCACCCCTCCACTTT.

This chain uses TRBV28 with TRBJ2-5, with 7 bases aligning to TRBD2. J lost 5 bases, V lost 8 bases, and 20 bases had no gene match. The CDR3 length is 17 residues. CDR1 is MDHEN and CDR2 is SYDVKM in the germline V gene. The CDR3 spells CASLTPTGTTKGETQYF. CDR3 nucleotides: TGTGCCAGCCTTACACCTACCGGGACTACTAAAGGGGAGACCCAGTACTTC.

The J gene is TRBJ2-6, the V gene TRBV13, with D tentatively TRBD2 (6 bases). Trimming left V 4 bases short and J 1 base short, with 20 bases between. The CDR3 has 19 amino acids. Germline V gene sequence: CDR1 PRHDT, CDR2 FYEKMQ (reference sequence). The CDR3 loop reads CASSSTEERAESGANVLTF. The CDR3 DNA reads TGTGCCAGCAGCTCAACGGAGGAGCGGGCAGAATCTGGGGCCAACGTCCTGACTTTC.

This clone was observed a handful of times. The V gene is TRBV28, the J gene TRBJ2-5, with 12 bases aligning to TRBD2. CDR3 size: 15 residues. Germline V gene sequence: CDR1 MDHEN, CDR2 SYDVKM. The J segment lost 7 bases and the V segment lost 10 bases, leaving 13 bases of the junction unmatched. CDR3 in DNA: TGTGCCACCTCAACTAGCGGGAGGCCCCCGGGGACCCAGTACTTC. Its translation: CATSTSGRPPGTQYF.

This clone appeared a few times. This chain uses TRBV7-9 with TRBJ2-7; TRBD1 is a possible D gene (8 bases). Germline lookup yields CDR1 SEHNR and CDR2 FQNEAQ (reference sequence). Trimming stripped 2 bases from V and 0 bases from J, with 11 bases between. This CDR3 spans 15 amino acids. Here the CDR3 DNA reads TGTGCCAGCAGCTTAACAGGGGGGGCCTCCTACGAGCAGTACTTC. Protein: CASSLTGGASYEQYF.

The genes are TRBV19 and TRBJ2-3; 8 nucleotides align to TRBD1. This CDR3 has 14 residues. The germline gives CDR1 LNHDA, CDR2 SQIVND (reference sequence). V lost 6 bases to trimming and J lost 1 base; unmatched junction nucleotides: 3. The CDR3 reads CASSYRGGTDTQYF. CDR3 nucleotide sequence: TGTGCCAGTAGCTACAGGGGGGGCACAGATACGCAGTATTTT.

J is TRBJ2-3 and V is TRBV11-3, with 8 bases matching TRBD2. The length of the CDR3 is 14 residues. CDR1 and CDR2 from the germline V gene are SGHNT and YENEEA. With V trimmed by 5 bases and J by 1 base, 2 bases remained unmatched. In DNA, the CDR3 is TGTGCCAGCAGCGAAGCGGGGGGCACAGATACGCAGTATTTT. Amino acid sequence: CASSEAGGTDTQYF.

V gene TRBV30 combines with J gene TRBJ2-1; tentative D call: TRBD1 (5 bases). V was pared by 4 bases and J by 5 bases, with 15 bases between. The V gene's germline CDR1 is GTSNPN and CDR2 SVGIG (reference sequence). The CDR3 length is 14 residues. The chain's CDR3 is CAWTRTPGDNEQFF. The DNA for the CDR3 is TGTGCCTGGACGCGGACACCTGGAGACAATGAGCAGTTCTTC. The full variable domain, with the rest looked up from reference TRBV30 and TRBJ2-1, is SQTIHQWPATLVQPVGSPLSLECTVEGTSNPNLYWYRQAAGRGLQLLFYSVGIGQISSEVPQNLSASRPQDRQFILSSKKLLLSDSGFYLCAWTRTPGDNEQFFGPGTRLTVL.

J is TRBJ1-5 and V is TRBV9, with 7 bases aligning to TRBD1. Trimming took 3 bases from V and 3 from J; bases not matched to a gene: 6. The V gene's germline CDR1 is SGDLS and CDR2 YYNGEE. CDR3 length: 15 amino acids. The CDR3 DNA sequence: TGTGCCAGCAGCGCAACAGACAGGGCCAATCAGCCCCAGCATTTT. The encoded protein is CASSATDRANQPQHF.

The V call is TRBV7-2, the J call TRBJ1-4; D is undetermined. This CDR3 spans 15 amino acids. Germline V gene sequence: CDR1 SGHTA, CDR2 FQGNSA. Trimming shortened V by 1 base and J by 8 bases, and 14 bases separated the two germline ends. CDR3 nucleotide sequence: TGTGCCAGCAGCTTAGGTCTGGGCCCATTCGAAAAACTGTTTTTT. Residues: CASSLGLGPFEKLFF.

This rearrangement joins TRBV19 to TRBJ2-7, with D uncertain. The germline V and J ends were trimmed by 1 base and 5 bases, with 9 bases remaining between them. Looked up from germline, CDR1 is LNHDA and CDR2 is SQIVND (reference sequence). The CDR3 spans 13 residues. In DNA, the CDR3 is TGTGCCAGTAGTATAGTTGCGTTCCACGAGCAGTACTTC. Translating it yields CASSIVAFHEQYF.

This clone was observed once. This rearrangement joins TRBV5-1 to TRBJ2-2, with 9 bases matching TRBD1. This CDR3 comprises 16 residues. CDR1 SGHRS and CDR2 YFSETQ come from the germline V gene. V lost 4 bases to trimming and J lost 0 bases; unmatched junction nucleotides: 4. CDR3 region: CASSPRQGANTGELFF. The CDR3 DNA reads TGCGCCAGCAGCCCAAGACAGGGGGCGAACACCGGGGAGCTGTTTTTT.

This chain links TRBV19 with TRBJ2-5; TRBD1 is a possible D gene (6 bases). Trimming pared 8 bases from V and 9 bases from J, leaving 22 bases between. The germline V gene encodes CDR1 LNHDA and CDR2 SQIVND (reference sequence). This CDR3 contains 14 residues. CDR3: CASSIAGEKMSQYF. For the CDR3, the DNA is TGTGCCAGTTCGATTGCAGGGGAGAAGATGTCCCAGTACTTC.

V is TRBV2 and J is TRBJ1-1; a possible D gene is TRBD1 (5 bases). The V and J ends lost 4 bases and 2 bases respectively, with 8 bases between them. Germline V CDR1 and CDR2: SNHLY, FYNNEI. CDR3 length equals 13 residues. The CDR3, as DNA: TGTGCCAGCAGTGTAGGGGAAAACACTGAAGCTTTCTTT. Translation gives CASSVGENTEAFF.

V and J are TRBV2 and TRBJ2-3, with D perhaps matching TRBD2 (5 bases). V dropped 6 bases and J dropped 1 base, with 11 bases sitting between them. There are 14 residues in the CDR3. Germline-derived CDR1 and CDR2 are SNHLY and FYNNEI. The CDR3 loop reads CASSRTRGTDTQYF. Here the CDR3 DNA reads TGTGCCAGCAGCAGGACTCGGGGCACAGATACGCAGTATTTT.

The chain is built from TRBV10-2 and TRBJ2-7; D perhaps matches TRBD1 (6 bases). Germline values: CDR1 WSHSY, CDR2 SAAADI. The CDR3 covers 14 residues. With 5 bases removed from V and 5 bases from J, the gap between germline ends came to 16 bases. CDR3 in DNA: TGCGCCAGCAGTCGTACAGGGAATAGCAACGAGCAGTACTTC. Translating gives CASSRTGNSNEQYF.

The chain has TRBV6-1 and TRBJ2-7, with 10 bases identical to TRBD2. This CDR3 is built from 15 residues. Germline CDR1 MNHNS, CDR2 SASEGT. After removal of 1 base from V and 6 bases from J, the junction contained 6 bases not matched to a gene. The CDR3 DNA follows: TGTGCCAGCAGTGAAGAGGCTAGCGGGAGAGGCGAGCAGTACTTC. Its protein product is CASSEEASGRGEQYF.

This chain connects TRBV28 to TRBJ2-5; TRBD2 matches at 8 bases. In germline, CDR1 is MDHEN, CDR2 SYDVKM. The CDR3 consists of 15 residues. The ends lost 5 bases at V and 5 bases at J; junction bases unmatched: 10. CDR3 nucleotides: TGTGCCAGCAGTCCAAATAGCGGGATTAGGGAGACCCAGTACTTC. This codes for CASSPNSGIRETQYF.

The chain links TRBV15 to TRBJ2-1; the match to TRBD2 covers 11 bases. Germline CDR1 reads LNHNV; CDR2 reads YYDKDF (reference sequence). The CDR3 covers 19 residues. V was pared by 3 bases and J by 3 bases, with 13 bases of the junction left unmatched. CDR3 sequence (DNA): TGTGCCACCAGCAGCCTGCCGGGACTAGCGGAACGATTCTACAATGAGCAGTTCTTC. The encoded protein is CATSSLPGLAERFYNEQFF.

This clone is a singleton in its sample. This chain connects TRBV24-1 to TRBJ2-5; 9 bases agree with TRBD2. This CDR3 is 16 amino acids long. Trimming removed 4 bases from V and 3 bases from J; junction bases left unmatched: 8. From germline, CDR1 is KGHDR and CDR2 SFDVKD. The CDR3 sequence: CATSDPRASGKETQYF. The CDR3 DNA reads as TGTGCCACCAGTGACCCCCGGGCTAGCGGGAAAGAGACCCAGTACTTC.